The 28 T cell receptor beta chains below all came from one sample that was sequenced in a study of T cells after yellow fever vaccination. A single record per CDR3 protein comes from TCRdb applying MiXCR to the 5' RACE reads. The repertoire holds some 670,000 distinct CDR3 sequences, with approximately 13% as singletons. Sequencing used PBMCs, obtained on the day of the yellow fever booster vaccination. The receptors stem from a man aged 30 to 45 who received the YFV17D yellow fever vaccine.

This clonotype occurred a few times. This chain joins TRBV4-1 and TRBJ2-2; no firm D call. Trimming took off 7 bases at V and 3 bases at J, with 15 bases between the two ends. Germline V gene data show CDR1 as MGHRA and CDR2 as YSYEKL. The CDR3 sequence is 15 residues long. The CDR3 spells CASTPGPDDTGELFF. In DNA, the CDR3 is TGCGCCAGCACCCCCGGACCCGACGACACCGGGGAGCTGTTTTTT.

This clonotype was counted a few times. V and J are TRBV7-2 and TRBJ2-7; tentative D call: TRBD1 (7 bases). Trimming stripped 5 bases from V and 6 bases from J, with 17 bases between. Germline CDR1 SGHTA, CDR2 FQGNSA. The length of the CDR3 is 14 residues. Here the CDR3 reads CASSRGGGDFEQYF. CDR3 in DNA: TGTGCCAGCAGCCGAGGAGGGGGCGATTTCGAGCAGTACTTC.

The V gene is TRBV24-1, the J gene TRBJ2-1; D possibly corresponds to TRBD2 (5 bases). Trimming pared 4 bases from V and 7 bases from J, leaving 16 bases between. The CDR3 covers 15 residues. CDR1 and CDR2 from the germline V gene are KGHDR and SFDVKD. The CDR3 region is CATSDSTRATNEQFF. CDR3 DNA: TGTGCCACCAGTGACTCAACTAGGGCCACAAATGAGCAGTTCTTC.

This clonotype occurred a few times. At one end, the junction sequence differs from germline, possibly due to a read error. The J gene is TRBJ2-3, the V gene TRBV30; TRBD2 might be the D (6 bases). Germline CDR1 is GTSNPN and CDR2 is SVGIG (reference sequence). The CDR3 spans 11 residues. In DNA, the CDR3 is TGTGCCGGGAGGCAGTCAGATACGCAGTATTTT. The encoded protein is CAGRQSDTQYF.

The gene calls are TRBV6-2 or TRBV6-3 and TRBJ1-1; maybe TRBD1 (5 bases). The CDR3 contains 14 residues. Germline V gene sequence: CDR1 MNHEY, CDR2 SVGEGT. V was cut by 2 bases and J by 3 bases, with 10 bases left in between. CDR3 bases: TGTGCCAGCAGTTACCGACGGGGGGACACTGAAGCTTTCTTT. This encodes CASSYRRGDTEAFF.

This clonotype was counted a few times. The chain is built from TRBV7-9 and TRBJ1-2; 8 bases match TRBD1. The V gene's germline CDR1 is SEHNR and CDR2 FQNEAQ (reference sequence). This CDR3 has 15 amino acids. V lost 4 bases, J lost 1 base, and 5 bases stayed unmatched. CDR3 in DNA: TGTGCCAGCAGCTCTGGACAGGGAAATAACTATGGCTACACCTTC. Encoded protein: CASSSGQGNNYGYTF. The full variable domain, its missing parts supplied by reference TRBV7-9 and TRBJ1-2, is DTGVSQNPRHKITKRGQNVTFRCDPISEHNRLYWYRQTLGQGPEFLTYFQNEAQLEKSRLLSDRFSAERPKGSFSTLEIQRTEQGDSAMYLCASSSGQGNNYGYTFGSGTRLTVV.

This chain links TRBV6-5 with TRBJ2-7, with 10 bases fitting TRBD1. The CDR3 sequence is 15 residues long. From germline, CDR1 is MNHEY and CDR2 SVGAGI. V shed 2 bases, J shed 6 bases, and the junction held 7 bases outside the gene matches. The CDR3 DNA reads as TGTGCCAGCAGTTACGGGACAGGGGCCACAAGCGAGCAGTACTTC. Residues: CASSYGTGATSEQYF.

The chain carries TRBV5-6 and TRBJ2-1; D remains ambiguous. Germline CDR1 SGHDT, CDR2 YYEEEE. Trimming cost V 2 bases and J 5 bases, with 11 bases left between them. This CDR3 is built from 14 residues. CDR3 DNA: TGTGCCAGCAGCTTCGATCGGCTGAACAATGAGCAGTTCTTC. Its translation: CASSFDRLNNEQFF. Using reference TRBV5-6 and TRBJ2-1 for the parts outside the CDR3, the full variable domain is DAGVTQSPTHLIKTRGQQVTLRCSPKSGHDTVSWYQQALGQGPQFIFQYYEEEERQRGNFPDRFSGHQFPNYSSELNVNALLLGDSALYLCASSFDRLNNEQFFGPGTRLTVL.

The chain recombines TRBV7-2 with TRBJ1-5; 9 positions agree with TRBD1. In germline, CDR1 is SGHTA, CDR2 FQGNSA. The CDR3 extends over 17 amino acids. Trimming cost V 2 bases and J 4 bases; bases outside gene matches: 9. The CDR3 loop is CASSLQKGQGINQPQHF. In nucleotides, the CDR3 is TGTGCCAGCAGCTTACAGAAGGGACAGGGAATTAATCAGCCCCAGCATTTT.

This chain connects TRBV19 to TRBJ2-1; 7 nucleotides line up with TRBD2. The CDR3 contains 14 residues. V lost 7 bases, J lost 2 bases, and 5 bases stayed unmatched. Per germline, CDR1 LNHDA and CDR2 SQIVND (reference sequence). The CDR3: CASTLAVTYNEQFF. The CDR3 region has the DNA TGTGCCAGTACTCTAGCGGTAACCTACAATGAGCAGTTCTTC.

This clonotype was picked up a small number of times. The chain combines TRBV9 with TRBJ2-7; possibly TRBD2 for D (5 bases). The CDR3 runs 17 residues. Germline V CDR1 and CDR2: SGDLS, YYNGEE. Trimming cost V 1 base and J 2 bases, with 19 bases left between them. This CDR3 reads CASSVRDVSFPPYEQYF. The CDR3, as DNA: TGTGCCAGCAGCGTACGGGATGTATCTTTTCCCCCCTACGAGCAGTACTTC. Based on the CDR3 plus reference TRBV9 and TRBJ2-7, the full variable domain is DSGVTQTPKHLITATGQRVTLRCSPRSGDLSVYWYQQSLDQGLQFLIQYYNGEERAKGNILERFSAQQFPDLHSELNLSSLELGDSALYFCASSVRDVSFPPYEQYFGPGTRLTVT.

The chain combines TRBV6-2 or TRBV6-3 with TRBJ2-1, with TRBD2 identical over 9 bases. Germline V CDR1 and CDR2: MNHEY, SVGEGT. Trimming cost V 0 bases and J 6 bases; bases outside gene matches: 3. This CDR3 is 15 amino acids long. CDR3 nucleotides: TGTGCCAGCAGTTACTCTAGCGGGAGTGGCAATGAGCAGTTCTTC. Its translation is CASSYSSGSGNEQFF.

The chain combines TRBV7-9 with TRBJ2-6; D gene ambiguous. Trimming removed 5 bases from V and 3 bases from J, with 11 bases in between. This CDR3 has 15 residues. Germline V gene sequence: CDR1 SEHNR, CDR2 FQNEAQ (reference sequence). The CDR3 DNA is TGTGCCAGCAGCACGCCAGTGGGTGGGGCCAACGTCCTGACTTTC. It is translated as CASSTPVGGANVLTF.

This chain joins TRBV27 and TRBJ2-5; D is possibly TRBD1 (5 bases). The germline gives CDR1 MNHEY, CDR2 SMNVEV (reference sequence). The CDR3 totals 15 residues. V was trimmed by 5 bases and J by 5 bases, leaving 18 bases between them. In DNA form, the CDR3 reads TGTGCCAGCAGTACAATTACAGGATTTGGTGAGACCCAGTACTTC. Translation: CASSTITGFGETQYF.

The CDR3 here is CASSLANSPEQYF. In nucleotides, the CDR3 is TGTGCCAGCAGCTTAGCGAATTCGCCCGAGCAGTACTTC. The chain combines TRBV7-2 with TRBJ2-7; D gene unclear. The germline CDR1 and CDR2 sequences are SGHTA and FQGNSA. The V end lost 0 bases, the J end lost 6 bases, and 9 bases lay between the germline ends. The CDR3 is made up of 13 amino acids.

This chain joins TRBV28 and TRBJ1-2, with no clear D. CDR3 size: 12 residues. V was cut by 3 bases and J by 7 bases, with 9 bases left in between. The germline CDR1 and CDR2 sequences are MDHEN and SYDVKM. CDR3 sequence (DNA): TGTGCCAGCAGTTTGATGGGAAGTGGCTACACCTTC. This translates into CASSLMGSGYTF.

This clonotype was seen ten or more times. This chain links TRBV27 with TRBJ2-1; a possible D gene is TRBD1 (6 bases). Trimming stripped 5 bases from V and 4 bases from J, with 9 bases between. The CDR3 runs 13 residues. In germline, CDR1 is MNHEY, CDR2 SMNVEV (reference sequence). CDR3 DNA sequence: TGTGCCAGCAGTCCGACAGGATACAATGAGCAGTTCTTC. Translation gives CASSPTGYNEQFF.

This clonotype was detected many times. CDR3 bases: TGTGCCAGCAGCTGGGGGGGGAACACTGAAGCTTTCTTT. As protein: CASSWGGNTEAFF. The rearrangement joins TRBV11-3 to TRBJ1-1; D is perhaps TRBD1 (5 bases). Trimming stripped 4 bases from V and 1 base from J, with 7 bases between. The CDR3 spans 13 residues. Germline V gives CDR1 SGHNT, CDR2 YENEEA. The variable domain in full, completed from reference TRBV11-3 and TRBJ1-1, reads EAGVVQSPRYKIIEKKQPVAFWCNPISGHNTLYWYLQNLGQGPELLIRYENEEAVDDSQLPKDRFSAERLKGVDSTLKIQPAELGDSAVYLCASSWGGNTEAFFGQGTRLTVV.

The J gene is TRBJ2-1, the V gene TRBV10-3; D remains unclear. The CDR3 runs to 13 residues. Trimming took off 2 bases at V and 6 bases at J, with 8 bases between the two ends. Germline V gene lookup returns CDR1 ENHRY and CDR2 SYGVKD. CDR3 DNA: TGTGCCATCAGTGAGCGGCCTTGCAATGAGCAGTTCTTC. Amino acids: CAISERPCNEQFF.

This clonotype was observed a few times. DNA for the CDR3: TGCAGTGCAACACACAGGGTTAGTTACAATCAGCCCCAGCATTTT. It specifies CSATHRVSYNQPQHF. This rearrangement joins TRBV20-1 to TRBJ1-5, with a tentative D call TRBD1 (6 bases). V lost 6 bases to trimming and J lost 3 bases, with 18 bases between them. This CDR3 comprises 15 residues. Per germline, CDR1 DFQATT and CDR2 SNEGSKA (reference sequence).

This clonotype showed up just a few times. The chain recombines TRBV10-1 with TRBJ2-3; 10 bases line up with TRBD2. CDR1 is WNHNN, CDR2 SYGVQD, per germline (reference sequence). CDR3 length: 17 amino acids. V trimming: 0 bases; J trimming: 4 bases; junction bases outside the gene matches: 7. CDR3 bases: TGCGCCAGCAGTGAGTCGAAGAGCGGGAGGGCCCCAGATACGCAGTATTTT. It is translated as CASSESKSGRAPDTQYF.

This clonotype was picked up a small number of times. The V and J genes are TRBV28 and TRBJ2-4; D is perhaps TRBD2 (5 bases). Between the trimmed V and J ends, which lost 6 bases and 6 bases, there was a span of 9 bases. The V gene's germline CDR1 is MDHEN and CDR2 SYDVKM. This CDR3 spans 12 amino acids. The CDR3 spells CASRGVRNIQYF. The CDR3 region has the DNA TGTGCCAGCAGGGGAGTCAGAAACATTCAGTACTTC.

This clonotype was counted at least ten times. V and J are TRBV4-3 and TRBJ1-2; 7 nucleotides line up with TRBD1. CDR1 is LGHNA and CDR2 is YSLEER in the germline V gene. J lost 3 bases, V lost 3 bases, and 4 bases had no gene match. This CDR3 comprises 14 residues. The CDR3 spells CASSQAGTDYGYTF. The CDR3 nucleotides are TGCGCCAGCAGCCAGGCCGGGACAGACTATGGCTACACCTTC.

This clonotype was observed many times. V and J are TRBV29-1 and TRBJ2-1, with a weak D call TRBD1 (5 bases). This CDR3 region has 12 residues. Germline V gives CDR1 SQVTM, CDR2 ANQGSEA. V was cut by 6 bases and J by 6 bases, with 12 bases left in between. CDR3 loop: CSVSQGSNEQFF. CDR3 bases: TGCAGCGTCAGTCAGGGCTCCAATGAGCAGTTCTTC.

The chain employs TRBV12-3 or TRBV12-4 and TRBJ2-7; 9 bases fit TRBD2. After removal of 1 base from V and 5 bases from J, the junction contained 9 bases not matched to a gene. CDR3 length: 16 residues. The CDR3 DNA is TGTGCCAGCAGTTTAGGCCTGAGGAGCGGGAGGAACGAGCAGTACTTC. This translates into CASSLGLRSGRNEQYF.

The gene calls are TRBV7-2 and TRBJ2-3, with TRBD2 identical over 11 bases. Germline V gives CDR1 SGHTA, CDR2 FQGNSA. Trimming removed 5 bases from V and 6 bases from J; junction bases left unmatched: 10. The CDR3 loop spans 16 amino acids. The CDR3 region is CASSTRLAGPGDTQYF. CDR3 nucleotide sequence: TGTGCCAGCAGCACCCGACTAGCGGGGCCGGGGGATACGCAGTATTTT.

The rearrangement uses TRBV5-6 and TRBJ2-1; D tentatively reads TRBD1 or TRBD2 (5 bases each). V was cut by 5 bases and J by 1 base, with 10 bases left in between. The CDR3 length is 14 residues. Germline values: CDR1 SGHDT, CDR2 YYEEEE. The CDR3 protein is CASRPGGSYNEQFF. The CDR3 nucleotides read TGTGCCAGCAGGCCTGGGGGTTCCTACAATGAGCAGTTCTTC. Filled out from reference TRBV5-6 and TRBJ2-1, the complete variable domain reads DAGVTQSPTHLIKTRGQQVTLRCSPKSGHDTVSWYQQALGQGPQFIFQYYEEEERQRGNFPDRFSGHQFPNYSSELNVNALLLGDSALYLCASRPGGSYNEQFFGPGTRLTVL.

This clonotype was seen repeatedly, ten times or more. This chain uses TRBV11-2 with TRBJ2-3; D call uncertain. The CDR3 loop spans 14 amino acids. CDR1 and CDR2 (germline): SGHAT, FQNNGV. V lost 1 base, J lost 2 bases, and 7 bases lay in between. The DNA for the CDR3 is TGTGCCAGCAGCTTAGTACAGTCCACAGATACGCAGTATTTT. Translation gives CASSLVQSTDTQYF.